Sequencing of this T cell receptor beta chain was carried out in a study of T cell changes during pregnancy in multiple sclerosis. The CDR3 totals 15 residues. V gave up 3 bases and J gave up 3 bases; unmatched junction bases: 5. Germline values: CDR1 MNHNS, CDR2 SASEGT. Assay used: immunoSEQ multiplex PCR; TCRdb lists only in-frame clones, some missing. The sample lists tens of thousands of clones; about 89% were seen once. Here the sequenced sample was CD8+ T cells from peripheral blood mononuclear cells, taken in the first trimester of pregnancy. The rearrangement joins TRBV6-1 to TRBJ2-7; the match to TRBD2 covers 10 bases. The receptor was isolated from a female donor with multiple sclerosis, enrolled in a pregnancy study. For the CDR3, the DNA is TGTGCCAGCAGTGATACTCCTAGCGGGGGCTACGAGCAGTACTTC. Translating it yields CASSDTPSGGYEQYF.